This T cell receptor (beta chain) was found in a study of CD8+CD57+ T cells in acquired aplastic anemia. Patients sequenced had flow cytometry evidence of CD8+CD57+ cell expansion. Profiles of TCR beta VDJ and CDR3 were generated from a genomic DNA template. Each CDR3 protein is one row after TCRdb ran MiXCR on the reads. Altogether 150,000 to 180,000 distinct CDR3 sequences are present, over 50% being singletons, with the ten largest covering over 9.5%. The CDR3 consists of 13 residues. Germline CDR1 and CDR2: SEHNR and FQNEAQ (reference sequence). V lost 6 bases and J 6 bases, leaving 11 bases between the germline ends.

The chain carries TRBV7-9 and TRBJ2-2; no clear D. The sample consisted of sorted CD4+, CD8+, or CD8+CD57+ T cells (not recorded which) from PBMCs. The clonotype was recovered from a human donor with aplastic anemia. The CDR3 loop reads CASREGSAGELFF. The CDR3, as DNA: TGTGCCAGCAGGGAAGGGTCCGCCGGGGAGCTGTTTTTT. The full variable domain, its missing parts supplied by reference TRBV7-9 and TRBJ2-2, is DTGVSQNPRHKITKRGQNVTFRCDPISEHNRLYWYRQTLGQGPEFLTYFQNEAQLEKSRLLSDRFSAERPKGSFSTLEIQRTEQGDSAMYLCASREGSAGELFFGEGSRLTVL.